This is a list of T cell receptor beta chains from one sample in a study of blood T cells in healthy people across ages. Using its own MiXCR run on the 5' RACE reads, TCRdb lists one record per CDR3 protein. The sample carries about 630,000 distinct CDR3 sequences, around a fifth recorded once. The sequenced sample was blood. These receptors all stem from a man in his 70s in good health. CDR3s include the opening cysteine and the closing phenylalanine or tryptophan. D genes are given only for firm matches. Clone size is not always given. Where it is, it says once, few, many or a class for expanded clones.

clone_size: few
cdr3_length: 16
v_call: TRBV4-1
j_call: TRBJ2-7
d_call: TRBD2
cdr3_nt: TGCGCCAGCAGCCTCACGTCCGGGACTAGCTCCTACGAGCAGTACTTC
cdr3_aa: CASSLTSGTSSYEQYF

clone_size: once
cdr3_length: 11
v_call: TRBV29-1
j_call: TRBJ1-1
d_call: .
cdr3_nt: TGCAGCGTTGAGAGGGGTGGTTTCGCTTTCTTT
cdr3_aa: CSVERGGFAFF

clone_size: many
cdr3_length: 14
v_call: TRBV5-1
j_call: TRBJ2-7
d_call: .
cdr3_nt: TGCGCCAGCAGCCCGGATGGGAGAATGGACGAGCAGTACTTC
cdr3_aa: CASSPDGRMDEQYF

clone_size: .
cdr3_length: 12
v_call: TRBV2
j_call: TRBJ2-5
d_call: TRBD2
cdr3_nt: TGTGCCAGCAAGGCTAGCGGCGAGACCCAGTACTTC
cdr3_aa: CASKASGETQYF

clone_size: many
cdr3_length: 14
v_call: TRBV12-3/TRBV12-4
j_call: TRBJ2-5
d_call: .
cdr3_nt: TGTGCCAGCAGTTTTGCCTCTTCGACGGAGACCCAGTACTTC
cdr3_aa: CASSFASSTETQYF

clone_size: many
cdr3_length: 15
v_call: TRBV14
j_call: TRBJ2-7
d_call: TRBD1
cdr3_nt: TGTGCCAGCAGCCAAGTATGGACAGGGATCTACGAGCAGTACTTC
cdr3_aa: CASSQVWTGIYEQYF

clone_size: .
cdr3_length: 15
v_call: TRBV28
j_call: TRBJ2-1
d_call: TRBD2
cdr3_nt: TGTGCCAGCAGTTTAAGTCAGGCGGGAGTGGTTGAGCAGTTCTTC
cdr3_aa: CASSLSQAGVVEQFF

clone_size: .
cdr3_length: 14
v_call: TRBV29-1
j_call: TRBJ2-1
d_call: .
cdr3_nt: TGCAGCGTTAAACCCCAGTCGTCCTACAATGAGCAGTTCTTC
cdr3_aa: CSVKPQSSYNEQFF

clone_size: few
cdr3_length: 14
v_call: TRBV10-2
j_call: TRBJ2-5
d_call: .
cdr3_nt: TGCGCCAGCAGTGAGTCTGGTGGCAGAAAGACCCAGTACTTC
cdr3_aa: CASSESGGRKTQYF

clone_size: few
cdr3_length: 15
v_call: TRBV7-9
j_call: TRBJ1-1
d_call: .
cdr3_nt: TGTGCCAGCAGCCGCCGGGACATCGAGAACACTGAAGCTTTCTTT
cdr3_aa: CASSRRDIENTEAFF

clone_size: once
cdr3_length: 14
v_call: TRBV2
j_call: TRBJ2-2
d_call: .
cdr3_nt: TGTGCCAGCAGAACAGCCAGCAACACCGGGGAGCTGTTTTTT
cdr3_aa: CASRTASNTGELFF

clone_size: .
cdr3_length: 14
v_call: TRBV29-1
j_call: TRBJ2-5
d_call: TRBD1
cdr3_nt: TGCAGCGTTGCGCCGGGACAGTTACAAGAGACCCAGTGCTTC
cdr3_aa: CSVAPGQLQETQCF

clone_size: .
cdr3_length: 16
v_call: TRBV15
j_call: TRBJ2-1
d_call: TRBD2
cdr3_nt: TGTGCCACCAGCAGAGAAGGACTAGCGATCTGGGATGAGCAGTTCTTC
cdr3_aa: CATSREGLAIWDEQFF

clone_size: .
cdr3_length: 19
v_call: TRBV21-1
j_call: TRBJ2-7
d_call: .
cdr3_nt: TGTGCCAGCAGCAAAGAACCCTCGAAAGGGGGGAGGGCCGACTACGAGCAGTACTTC
cdr3_aa: CASSKEPSKGGRADYEQYF

clone_size: few
cdr3_length: 15
v_call: TRBV3-1
j_call: TRBJ1-5
d_call: TRBD1
cdr3_nt: TGTGCCAGCAGCCAAGGACAGGGCCCGCATCAGCCCCAGCATTTT
cdr3_aa: CASSQGQGPHQPQHF

clone_size: .
cdr3_length: 17
v_call: TRBV9
j_call: TRBJ2-1
d_call: .
cdr3_nt: TGTGCCAGCAGCGCAGGACAAACCGGGACGGGAGCGCATGAGCAGTTCTTC
cdr3_aa: CASSAGQTGTGAHEQFF

clone_size: .
cdr3_length: 15
v_call: TRBV5-1
j_call: TRBJ2-1
d_call: TRBD2
cdr3_nt: TGCGCCAGCAGACCGAATAGCGGGAGTGTCAATGAGCAGTTCTTC
cdr3_aa: CASRPNSGSVNEQFF

clone_size: .
cdr3_length: 14
v_call: TRBV5-1
j_call: TRBJ2-4
d_call: .
cdr3_nt: TGCGCCAGCACCATGGGGGCGTCTGAAAACATTCAGTACTTC
cdr3_aa: CASTMGASENIQYF

clone_size: .
cdr3_length: 18
v_call: TRBV6-2/TRBV6-3
j_call: TRBJ2-2
d_call: .
cdr3_nt: TGTGCCAGCAAAGCCACACCAGGAATCAAGGCAGGGTCCGGGGAGCTGTTTTTT
cdr3_aa: CASKATPGIKAGSGELFF

clone_size: .
cdr3_length: 16
v_call: TRBV9
j_call: TRBJ2-1
d_call: .
cdr3_nt: TGTGCCAGCAGCGTAGACCCCGGACTGTTTAGGGGTGAGCAGTTCTTC
cdr3_aa: CASSVDPGLFRGEQFF

clone_size: .
cdr3_length: 13
v_call: TRBV20-1
j_call: TRBJ2-6
d_call: .
cdr3_nt: TGCAGTGGGCAGGTTCCCGGGGCCAACGTCCTGACTTTC
cdr3_aa: CSGQVPGANVLTF